This TCR beta chain was profiled in a study of beta chain features in type 1 diabetes. Expressed TCRB transcripts were sequenced because the entire RNA isolate underwent reverse transcription. Read counts averaged roughly 3.7 million for samples of naive, central memory and regulatory T cells. Sequenced by immunoSEQ multiplex PCR; TCRdb stores in-frame clones only, minus some. The sample carries 200,000 to 300,000 clones, approximately 10% recorded once. Study-wide points: There was a moderate but significant shortening of TCRB CDR3s in all four CD4+ subsets of Type 1 diabetes patients. Still unanswered here is whether HLA type influences TCRB rearrangement. PCR might pick shorter templates more often, in the same way for patients and controls.

This clone has only a few counts. Its antigen is still unknown. This clonotype was sampled from a man aged 25-45 years with type 1 diabetes. Sequencing was done on a sample of naive CD4+ T cells from blood.

The CDR3 region is CASSYSTDTQYF. In DNA form, the CDR3 reads TGTGCCAGCAGTTACTCCACAGATACGCAGTATTTT. V and J are TRBV7-9 and TRBJ2-3; D gene ambiguous. Germline CDR1 reads SEHNR; CDR2 reads FQNEAQ (reference sequence). The CDR3 has 12 residues. V dropped 6 bases and J dropped 2 bases, with 6 bases sitting between them.